This T cell receptor beta chain was profiled in a study of cytomegalovirus exposure and HLA in healthy donors. The V gene end was trimmed by 7 bases and the J gene end by 0 bases; junction bases not matched to a gene: 8. This CDR3 has 15 amino acids. The germline CDR1 and CDR2 sequences are MDHEN and SYDVKM. This PCR relied on a set of 60 Vbeta primers and 13 Jbeta primers. The method was immunoSEQ multiplex PCR; TCRdb's version includes in-frame clones alone and lacks a portion of them. The sample holds approximately 150,000 clones; 72% are singletons and the top ten take approximately 2.1%. This TCR was sampled from a man in his forties in good health and CMV-seronegative. The chain combines TRBV28 with TRBJ1-1; 7 bases agree with TRBD1. The sequenced sample was PBMCs. This CDR3 reads CASTDTTGLNTEAFF. CDR3 coding DNA: TGTGCCAGCACCGACACGACAGGGTTGAACACTGAAGCTTTCTTT.